A single T cell receptor (beta chain) is shown here with its context. This sample is part of a study of cytomegalovirus exposure and HLA in healthy donors. The PCR ran on 60 Vbeta and 13 Jbeta primers. Clones were sequenced by immunoSEQ multiplex PCR, and TCRdb holds only the in-frame ones, with some missing. The table lists about 160,000 clones, over 70% of them singletons. The J segment lost 4 bases and the V segment lost 3 bases, leaving 9 bases of the junction unmatched. In germline, CDR1 is SGHNT, CDR2 YYREEE (reference sequence). The CDR3 totals 17 residues. The origin of this receptor is a boy aged 2 to 9 in good health and CMV-seronegative. The chain recombines TRBV5-4 with TRBJ2-5; 13 nucleotides align to TRBD2. Sequencing was carried out using PBMCs. In DNA form, the CDR3 reads TGTGCCAGCAGCTGGGGACTAGCGGGAAAGAGCCGAGAGACCCAGTACTTC. This codes for CASSWGLAGKSRETQYF.